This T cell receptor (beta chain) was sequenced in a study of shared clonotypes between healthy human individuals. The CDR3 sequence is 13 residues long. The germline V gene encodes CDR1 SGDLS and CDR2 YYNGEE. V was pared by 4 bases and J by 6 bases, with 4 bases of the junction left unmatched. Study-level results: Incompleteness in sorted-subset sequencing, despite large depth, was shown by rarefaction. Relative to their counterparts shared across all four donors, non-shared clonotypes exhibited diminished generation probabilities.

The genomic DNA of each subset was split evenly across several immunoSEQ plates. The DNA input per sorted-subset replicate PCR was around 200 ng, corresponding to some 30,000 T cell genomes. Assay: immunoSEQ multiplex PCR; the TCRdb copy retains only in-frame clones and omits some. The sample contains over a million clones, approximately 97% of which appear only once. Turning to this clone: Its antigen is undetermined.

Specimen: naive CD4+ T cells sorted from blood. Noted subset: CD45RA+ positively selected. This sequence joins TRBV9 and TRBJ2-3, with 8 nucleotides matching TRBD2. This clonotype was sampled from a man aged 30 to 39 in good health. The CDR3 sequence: CASSPTGGDTQYF. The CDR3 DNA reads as TGTGCCAGCAGCCCCACGGGGGGGGATACGCAGTATTTT.